This TCR beta chain comes out of a study of blood T cell repertoires in COVID-19. Profiling relied on immunoSEQ multiplex PCR, and the TCRdb table lists in-frame clones only, not all of them. The table includes roughly 240,000 clones, 70% to 90% detected once. This clonotype was sampled from a man in his 60s who had recovered from COVID-19. Specimen: peripheral blood.

CDR3 in DNA: TGTGCCTGGAGTGTATTGGTACAGGGAGGCTACACCTTC. Translated, it gives CAWSVLVQGGYTF. The rearrangement uses TRBV30 and TRBJ1-2; perhaps TRBD1 as D (6 bases). The CDR3 sequence is 13 residues long. Germline CDR1 is GTSNPN and CDR2 is SVGIG (reference sequence). With 0 bases removed from V and 8 bases from J, the gap between germline ends came to 13 bases.